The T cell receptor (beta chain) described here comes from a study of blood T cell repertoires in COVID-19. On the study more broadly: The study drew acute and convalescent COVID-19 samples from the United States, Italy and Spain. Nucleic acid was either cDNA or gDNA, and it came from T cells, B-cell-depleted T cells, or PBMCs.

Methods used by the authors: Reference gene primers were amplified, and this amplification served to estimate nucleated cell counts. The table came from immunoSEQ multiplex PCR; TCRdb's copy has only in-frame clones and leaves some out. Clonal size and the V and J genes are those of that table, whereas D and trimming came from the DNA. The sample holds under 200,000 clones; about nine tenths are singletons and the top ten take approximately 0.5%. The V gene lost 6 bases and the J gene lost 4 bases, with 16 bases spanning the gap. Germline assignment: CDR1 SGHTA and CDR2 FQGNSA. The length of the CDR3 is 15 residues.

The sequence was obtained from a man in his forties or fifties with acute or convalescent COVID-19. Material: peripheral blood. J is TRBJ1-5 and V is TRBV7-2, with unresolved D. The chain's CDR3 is CASRLTVLSNQPQHF. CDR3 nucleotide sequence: TGTGCCAGCAGGCTAACAGTTTTATCAAATCAGCCCCAGCATTTT.